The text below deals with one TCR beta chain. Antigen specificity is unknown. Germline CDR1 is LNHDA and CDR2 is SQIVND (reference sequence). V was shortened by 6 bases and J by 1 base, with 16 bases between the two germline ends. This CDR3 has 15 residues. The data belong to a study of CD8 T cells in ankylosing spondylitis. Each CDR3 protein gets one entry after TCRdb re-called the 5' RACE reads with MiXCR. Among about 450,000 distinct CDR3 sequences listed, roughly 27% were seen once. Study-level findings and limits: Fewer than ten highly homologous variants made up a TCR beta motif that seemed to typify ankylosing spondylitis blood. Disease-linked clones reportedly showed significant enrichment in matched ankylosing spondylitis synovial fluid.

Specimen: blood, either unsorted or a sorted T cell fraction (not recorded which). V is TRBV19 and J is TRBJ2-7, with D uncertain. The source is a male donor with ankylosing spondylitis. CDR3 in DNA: TGTGCCAGTAGACTCTCTAGTAGCCGGTCCTACGAGCAGTACTTC. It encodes CASRLSSSRSYEQYF.